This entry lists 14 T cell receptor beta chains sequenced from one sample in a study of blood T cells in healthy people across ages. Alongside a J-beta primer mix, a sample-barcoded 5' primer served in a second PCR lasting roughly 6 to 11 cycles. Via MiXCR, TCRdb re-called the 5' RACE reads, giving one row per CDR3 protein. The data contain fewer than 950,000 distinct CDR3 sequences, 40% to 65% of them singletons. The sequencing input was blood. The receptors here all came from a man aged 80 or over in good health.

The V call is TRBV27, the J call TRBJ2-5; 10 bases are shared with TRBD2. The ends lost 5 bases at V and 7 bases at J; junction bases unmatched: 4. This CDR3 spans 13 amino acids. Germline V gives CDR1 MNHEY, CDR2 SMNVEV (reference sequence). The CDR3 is CASSLAGEGTQYF. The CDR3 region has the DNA TGTGCCAGCAGTCTAGCGGGAGAAGGGACCCAGTACTTC.

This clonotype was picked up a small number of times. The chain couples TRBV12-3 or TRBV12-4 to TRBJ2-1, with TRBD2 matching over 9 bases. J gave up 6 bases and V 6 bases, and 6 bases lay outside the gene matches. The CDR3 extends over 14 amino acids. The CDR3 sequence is CASRFAAGGNEQFF. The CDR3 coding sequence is TGTGCCAGCAGATTCGCAGCGGGGGGCAATGAGCAGTTCTTC.

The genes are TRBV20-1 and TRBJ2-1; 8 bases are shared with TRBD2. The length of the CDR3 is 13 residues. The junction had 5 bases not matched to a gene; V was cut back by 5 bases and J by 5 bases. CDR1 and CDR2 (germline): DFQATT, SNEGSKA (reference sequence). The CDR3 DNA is TGCAGTGCTCTCGGACTAGCAAACAATGAGCAGTTCTTC. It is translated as CSALGLANNEQFF.

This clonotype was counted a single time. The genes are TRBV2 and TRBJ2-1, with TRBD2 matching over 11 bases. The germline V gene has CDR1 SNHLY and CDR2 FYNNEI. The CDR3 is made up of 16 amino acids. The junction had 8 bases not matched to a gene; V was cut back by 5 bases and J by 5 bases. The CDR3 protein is CASSPTSGVGDNEQFF. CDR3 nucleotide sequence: TGTGCCAGCAGTCCGACTAGCGGGGTGGGGGACAATGAGCAGTTCTTC.

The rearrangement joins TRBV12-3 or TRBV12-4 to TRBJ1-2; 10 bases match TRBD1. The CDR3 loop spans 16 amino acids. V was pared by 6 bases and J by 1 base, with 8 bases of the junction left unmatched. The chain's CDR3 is CASRRGDRGNNYGYTF. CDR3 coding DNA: TGTGCCAGCAGGCGTGGGGACAGGGGTAATAACTATGGCTACACCTTC.

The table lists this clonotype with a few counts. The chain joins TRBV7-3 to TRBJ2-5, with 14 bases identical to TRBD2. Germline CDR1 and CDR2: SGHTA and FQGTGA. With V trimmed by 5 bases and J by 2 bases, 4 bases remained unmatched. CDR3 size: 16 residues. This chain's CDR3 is CASSPGTSGRQETQYF. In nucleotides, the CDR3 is TGTGCCAGCAGCCCCGGGACTAGCGGGAGACAAGAGACCCAGTACTTC.

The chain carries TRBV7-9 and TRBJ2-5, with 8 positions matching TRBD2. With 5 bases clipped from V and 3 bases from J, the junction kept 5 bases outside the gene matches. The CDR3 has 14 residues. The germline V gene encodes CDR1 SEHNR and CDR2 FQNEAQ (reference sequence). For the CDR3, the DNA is TGTGCCAGCAGCCGCGGGAGGCCCAAAGAGACCCAGTACTTC. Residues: CASSRGRPKETQYF.

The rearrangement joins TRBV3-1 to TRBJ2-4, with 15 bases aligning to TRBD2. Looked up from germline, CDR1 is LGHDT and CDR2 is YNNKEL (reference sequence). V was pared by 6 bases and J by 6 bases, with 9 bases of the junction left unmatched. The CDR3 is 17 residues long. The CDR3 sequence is CASSLTRTSGRGNIQYF. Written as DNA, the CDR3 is TGTGCCAGCAGTCTCACCAGGACTAGCGGGAGGGGAAACATTCAGTACTTC.

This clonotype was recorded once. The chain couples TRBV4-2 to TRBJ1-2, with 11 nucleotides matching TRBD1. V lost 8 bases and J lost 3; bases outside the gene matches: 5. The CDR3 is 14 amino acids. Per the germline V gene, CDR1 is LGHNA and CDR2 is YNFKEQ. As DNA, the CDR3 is TGTGCCAGCTGTAGGACAGGGGGCGACTATGGCTACACCTTC. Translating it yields CASCRTGGDYGYTF.

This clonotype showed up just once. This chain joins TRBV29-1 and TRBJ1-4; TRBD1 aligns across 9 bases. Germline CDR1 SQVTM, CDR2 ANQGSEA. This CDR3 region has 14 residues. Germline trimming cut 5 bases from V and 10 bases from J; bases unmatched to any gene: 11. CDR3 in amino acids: CSVIWDRALGKLFF. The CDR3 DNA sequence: TGCAGCGTTATATGGGACAGGGCTTTAGGAAAACTGTTTTTT.

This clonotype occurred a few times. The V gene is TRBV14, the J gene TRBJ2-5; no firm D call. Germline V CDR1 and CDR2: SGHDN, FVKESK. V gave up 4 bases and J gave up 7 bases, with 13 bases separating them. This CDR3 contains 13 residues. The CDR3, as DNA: TGTGCCAGCAGCCGCCTAGAAGAATGGACCCAGTACTTC. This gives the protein CASSRLEEWTQYF.

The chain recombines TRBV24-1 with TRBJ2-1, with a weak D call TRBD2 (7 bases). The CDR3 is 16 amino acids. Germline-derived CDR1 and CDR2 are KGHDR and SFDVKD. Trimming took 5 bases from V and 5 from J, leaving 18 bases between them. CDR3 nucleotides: TGTGCCACCAGTGGGGAAGAGGGGGGGCGGGACAATGAGCAGTTCTTC. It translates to CATSGEEGGRDNEQFF.

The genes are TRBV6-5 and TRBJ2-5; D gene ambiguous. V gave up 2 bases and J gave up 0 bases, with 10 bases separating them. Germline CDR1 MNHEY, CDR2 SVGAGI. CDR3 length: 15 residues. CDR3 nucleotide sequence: TGTGCCAGCAGTTACGGGATCAGGTACCAAGAGACCCAGTACTTC. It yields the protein CASSYGIRYQETQYF.

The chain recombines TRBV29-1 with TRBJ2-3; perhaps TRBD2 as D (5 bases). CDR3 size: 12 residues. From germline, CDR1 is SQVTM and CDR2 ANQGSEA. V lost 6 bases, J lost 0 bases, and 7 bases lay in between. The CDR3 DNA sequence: TGCAGCGTCGGACTTAGCACAGATACGCAGTATTTT. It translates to CSVGLSTDTQYF.